The 30 T cell receptor beta chains reported below all come from one sample, sequenced in a study of CD8 T cells in Susac syndrome. An input of roughly 0.5 to 1 ug of RNA was subjected to reverse transcription using random hexamers. TCRdb ran MiXCR on the immunoSEQ multiplex PCR reads and lists one entry per CDR3 protein. This table has approximately 140,000 distinct CDR3 sequences, 90% to 95% appearing once. Sequenced: CD4+ T cells from PBMCs. These receptors were collected from a human donor with multiple sclerosis.

This clonotype was seen once. This rearrangement joins TRBV2 to TRBJ2-7; D perhaps matches TRBD1 (6 bases). The CDR3 extends over 14 amino acids. The germline gives CDR1 SNHLY, CDR2 FYNNEI. With 8 bases removed from V and 6 bases from J, the gap between germline ends came to 20 bases. The CDR3 nucleotides read TGTGCCAGCCTGCCGGACAGTCCGGGTTTCGAGCAGTACTTC. As protein: CASLPDSPGFEQYF.

This clonotype was observed a handful of times. This chain's CDR3 is CATSRAGGNTDTQYF. For the CDR3, the DNA is TGTGCCACCAGCCGGGCGGGAGGCAACACAGATACGCAGTATTTT. The chain is built from TRBV15 and TRBJ2-3; 8 bases are a match to TRBD2. Germline-derived CDR1 and CDR2 are LNHNV and YYDKDF (reference sequence). V lost 5 bases and J lost 2; bases outside the gene matches: 6. The CDR3 loop spans 15 amino acids.

The J gene is TRBJ1-2, the V gene TRBV12-3 or TRBV12-4; 7 nucleotides align to TRBD1. The CDR3 totals 15 residues. Unmatched junction bases numbered 3, after V lost 0 bases and J lost 2 bases. In DNA, the CDR3 is TGTGCCAGCAGTTTAGCCAGGGGGATCAACTATGGCTACACCTTC. The encoded protein is CASSLARGINYGYTF.

The rearrangement links TRBV3-1 to TRBJ2-2; D is possibly TRBD1 (5 bases). The CDR3 has 12 residues. V dropped 5 bases and J dropped 5 bases, with 6 bases sitting between them. Germline loops: CDR1 LGHDT, CDR2 YNNKEL (reference sequence). Written as DNA, the CDR3 is TGTGCCAGCAGCTGGACAACCGGGGAGCTGTTTTTT. This codes for CASSWTTGELFF.

This chain connects TRBV20-1 to TRBJ2-3, with 11 positions matching TRBD2. The germline V gene encodes CDR1 DFQATT and CDR2 SNEGSKA (reference sequence). The CDR3 contains 18 residues. Losses at the gene ends were 5 bases for V and 0 bases for J; bases not matched to a gene: 13. This CDR3 reads CSASPISGGAGSTDTQYF. DNA of the CDR3: TGCAGTGCTTCCCCCATTAGCGGGGGGGCCGGAAGCACAGATACGCAGTATTTT.

The genes are TRBV3-1 and TRBJ1-1; no definite D call. The CDR3 covers 14 residues. Germline V lookup: CDR1 LGHDT, CDR2 YNNKEL (reference sequence). The V gene lost 2 bases and the J gene lost 3 bases, with 10 bases spanning the gap. The CDR3, as DNA: TGTGCCAGCAGCCAAACGTGGACTGACACTGAAGCTTTCTTT. This encodes CASSQTWTDTEAFF.

CDR3 nucleotides: TGCGCCAGCAACCCACTGCCCCCCGGACTAGCGGGGCGCACCGGGGAGCTGTTTTTT. It encodes CASNPLPPGLAGRTGELFF. The chain uses TRBV5-1 and TRBJ2-2; 12 nucleotides match TRBD2. Looked up from germline, CDR1 is SGHRS and CDR2 is YFSETQ. With V trimmed by 6 bases and J by 4 bases, 16 bases remained unmatched. This CDR3 is built from 19 residues.

This chain links TRBV19 with TRBJ2-2, with 8 bases aligning to TRBD1. The CDR3 is made up of 14 amino acids. J was trimmed by 7 bases and V by 7 bases; bases with no gene match: 8. Germline loops: CDR1 LNHDA, CDR2 SQIVND (reference sequence). CDR3 sequence: CASIAQGGVGELFF. Here the CDR3 DNA reads TGTGCCAGTATAGCACAGGGGGGCGTCGGGGAGCTGTTTTTT.

The chain recombines TRBV4-2 with TRBJ2-7; weak D call: TRBD2 (6 bases). Deletions cut 8 bases from V and 4 bases from J, with 15 bases between. Looked up from germline, CDR1 is LGHNA and CDR2 is YNFKEQ. The CDR3 spans 13 residues. The CDR3 DNA sequence: TGTGCCAGCCGCCGACTAGGCTCTTACGAGCAGTACTTC. Amino acid sequence: CASRRLGSYEQYF.

The chain carries TRBV12-3 or TRBV12-4 and TRBJ1-5; D gene unclear. The CDR3 is 12 residues long. V lost 4 bases and J lost 9, with 10 bases in between. The CDR3 protein is CASSSGSRPQHF. Written as DNA, the CDR3 is TGTGCCAGCAGTTCGGGATCACGGCCCCAGCATTTT.

This rearrangement joins TRBV27 to TRBJ1-4; D is possibly TRBD1 (5 bases). Germline assignment: CDR1 MNHEY and CDR2 SMNVEV (reference sequence). The V end lost 6 bases, the J end lost 7 bases, and 18 bases lay between the germline ends. This CDR3 has 15 residues. In nucleotides, the CDR3 is TGTGCCAGCAGACCCTCCGGGGGGAGTGGTGAAAAACTGTTTTTT. Encoded protein: CASRPSGGSGEKLFF.

The genes are TRBV6-1 and TRBJ2-3; D is undetermined. Germline V gives CDR1 MNHNS, CDR2 SASEGT. The CDR3 covers 14 residues. With 9 bases removed from V and 4 bases from J, the gap between germline ends came to 17 bases. The CDR3 nucleotides read TGTGCCAGTTCAACCTTTACCCAGGCAGATACGCAGTATTTT. Residues: CASSTFTQADTQYF.

The rearrangement uses TRBV2 and TRBJ2-5; 10 bases are a match to TRBD1. The CDR3 has 15 amino acids. Trimming cost V 4 bases and J 5 bases; bases outside gene matches: 7. Germline CDR1 is SNHLY and CDR2 is FYNNEI. The CDR3 bases are TGTGCCAGCAGTGCCCAGACAGGGGGCGGGGAGACCCAGTACTTC. It is translated as CASSAQTGGGETQYF.

The J gene is TRBJ2-6, the V gene TRBV27, with D perhaps TRBD2 (5 bases). The CDR3 totals 17 residues. With 6 bases removed from V and 0 bases from J, the gap between germline ends came to 15 bases. From germline, CDR1 is MNHEY and CDR2 SMNVEV (reference sequence). CDR3 amino acids: CASREAGSHSGANVLTF. In DNA, the CDR3 is TGTGCCAGCAGGGAGGCAGGTTCCCACTCTGGGGCCAACGTCCTGACTTTC.

This clonotype has a single count. V gene TRBV6-5 combines with J gene TRBJ2-1; D is possibly TRBD2 (7 bases). This CDR3 has 17 residues. Trimming removed 0 bases from V and 1 base from J, with 13 bases in between. CDR1 MNHEY and CDR2 SVGAGI come from the germline V gene. DNA of the CDR3: TGTGCCAGCAGTTACTCGGGGGGGCGATCATCCTACAATGAGCAGTTCTTC. Amino acids: CASSYSGGRSSYNEQFF.

The rearrangement uses TRBV2 and TRBJ1-5, with D unresolved. The CDR3 is 13 amino acids. Deletions cut 6 bases from V and 6 bases from J, with 12 bases between. Germline lookup yields CDR1 SNHLY and CDR2 FYNNEI. The CDR3: CASSEEGGQPQHF. For the CDR3, the DNA is TGTGCCAGCAGCGAGGAGGGAGGTCAGCCCCAGCATTTT.

The chain joins TRBV25-1 to TRBJ2-7; 7 positions agree with TRBD2. The germline V gene has CDR1 MGHDK and CDR2 SYGVNS. The CDR3 consists of 14 residues. V lost 1 base, J lost 5 bases, and 5 bases stayed unmatched. The chain's CDR3 is CASSELGGKHEQYF. The CDR3 DNA follows: TGTGCCAGCAGTGAATTGGGGGGGAAGCACGAGCAGTACTTC.

This chain uses TRBV3-1 with TRBJ2-7; D may be TRBD2 (5 bases). V lost 6 bases and J 4 bases, leaving 10 bases between the germline ends. The CDR3 is 12 residues long. CDR1 is LGHDT, CDR2 YNNKEL, per germline (reference sequence). CDR3 protein: CASSFSGYEQYF. The CDR3 nucleotides are TGTGCCAGCAGTTTCAGCGGATACGAGCAGTACTTC.

The J gene is TRBJ1-5, the V gene TRBV6-2 or TRBV6-3; D is uncertain. CDR1 and CDR2 from the germline V gene are MNHEY and SVGEGT. The CDR3 length is 15 residues. The ends were cut back, 4 bases at V and 2 bases at J, with 12 bases in the middle. The CDR3 sequence is CASSLGLGGNQPQHF. The CDR3 DNA reads TGTGCCAGCAGTTTAGGGTTGGGTGGCAATCAGCCCCAGCATTTT.

This chain links TRBV5-1 with TRBJ1-2; D is undetermined. Per germline, CDR1 SGHRS and CDR2 YFSETQ. The V gene lost 0 bases and the J gene lost 1 base, with 10 bases spanning the gap. The CDR3 covers 15 residues. The CDR3 loop is CASSLEGLLNYGYTF. The CDR3, as DNA: TGCGCCAGCAGCTTGGAGGGTTTGCTTAACTATGGCTACACCTTC.

This clonotype appeared a single time. J is TRBJ1-5 and V is TRBV20-1; a possible D gene is TRBD1 (5 bases). Germline V lookup: CDR1 DFQATT, CDR2 SNEGSKA (reference sequence). V was pared by 1 base and J by 9 bases, with 10 bases between. This CDR3 region has 12 residues. The DNA of the CDR3 is TGCAGTGCTAGAGGGGACCTGGGGCCCCAGCATTTT. Translation gives CSARGDLGPQHF.

This chain uses TRBV5-4 with TRBJ2-3, with 13 nucleotides matching TRBD2. Unmatched junction bases numbered 0, after V lost 0 bases and J lost 5 bases. The CDR3 spans 15 residues. In germline, CDR1 is SGHNT, CDR2 YYREEE (reference sequence). CDR3 amino acids: CASSLGLAGGDTQYF. In DNA, the CDR3 is TGTGCCAGCAGCTTGGGACTAGCGGGGGGAGATACGCAGTATTTT.

This chain connects TRBV2 to TRBJ1-1; TRBD1 is a possible D gene (5 bases). Germline V gene sequence: CDR1 SNHLY, CDR2 FYNNEI. The CDR3 runs 15 residues. Trimming took 4 bases from V and 3 from J, leaving 15 bases between them. The CDR3 region is CASSVGRDRDTEAFF. The CDR3 region has the DNA TGTGCCAGCAGTGTAGGCAGGGATCGGGACACTGAAGCTTTCTTT.

V gene TRBV28 combines with J gene TRBJ2-7; D might be TRBD2 (5 bases). The CDR3 has 15 residues. CDR1 and CDR2 from the germline V gene are MDHEN and SYDVKM. Trimming cost V 4 bases and J 3 bases, with 16 bases left between them. The CDR3 DNA sequence: TGTGCCAGCAGTTATTGGCGGGCAGTTTACTACGAGCAGTACTTC. It encodes CASSYWRAVYYEQYF.

J is TRBJ1-6 and V is TRBV9; D gene uncertain. V was cut by 3 bases and J by 13 bases, with 11 bases left in between. The CDR3 loop spans 12 amino acids. The germline gives CDR1 SGDLS, CDR2 YYNGEE. Here the CDR3 reads CASSDPPGPLHF. The DNA of the CDR3 is TGTGCCAGCAGCGATCCACCGGGTCCCCTCCACTTT.

Here the CDR3 reads CASSRGRTSNTGELFF. Written as DNA, the CDR3 is TGTGCCAGCAGCCGAGGGAGGACTTCAAACACCGGGGAGCTGTTTTTT. The V gene is TRBV3-1, the J gene TRBJ2-2; D is possibly TRBD2 (6 bases). The CDR3 has 16 residues. The V end was cut by 4 bases, the J end by 2 bases, with 14 bases between. Looked up from germline, CDR1 is LGHDT and CDR2 is YNNKEL (reference sequence). The variable domain in full, with the rest retrieved from reference TRBV3-1 and TRBJ2-2, is DTAVSQTPKYLVTQMGNDKSIKCEQNLGHDTMYWYKQDSKKFLKIMFSYNNKELIINETVPNRFSPKSPDKAHLNLHINSLELGDSAVYFCASSRGRTSNTGELFFGEGSRLTVL.

The chain has TRBV6-2 or TRBV6-3 and TRBJ1-6; unclear D gene. V was clipped by 7 bases and J by 7 bases, with 14 bases between them. The CDR3 runs to 14 residues. Germline V lookup: CDR1 MNHEY, CDR2 SVGEGT. CDR3 loop: CASTLDGVNSPLHF. CDR3 bases: TGTGCCAGCACTTTGGACGGTGTGAATTCACCCCTCCACTTT.

The chain carries TRBV10-3 and TRBJ2-1; D is perhaps TRBD2 (8 bases). CDR1 and CDR2 (germline): ENHRY, SYGVKD. This CDR3 region has 15 residues. The germline V and J ends were trimmed by 6 bases and 7 bases, with 19 bases remaining between them. The CDR3 loop reads CAIRVAGQIQNEQFF. CDR3 bases: TGTGCCATCAGGGTAGCGGGACAGATACAAAATGAGCAGTTCTTC.

This sequence joins TRBV29-1 and TRBJ2-1; 9 bases are a match to TRBD2. This CDR3 is 14 amino acids long. Germline trimming cut 4 bases from V and 6 bases from J; bases unmatched to any gene: 7. CDR1 is SQVTM and CDR2 is ANQGSEA in the germline V gene. The CDR3 loop reads CSVVGGRATNEQFF. The CDR3 DNA sequence: TGCAGCGTTGTTGGCGGGAGGGCTACCAATGAGCAGTTCTTC.

This chain connects TRBV13 to TRBJ1-2; D may be TRBD1 (5 bases). Trimming left V 0 bases short and J 6 bases short, with 8 bases between. Germline lookup yields CDR1 PRHDT and CDR2 FYEKMQ (reference sequence). The CDR3 covers 13 residues. The CDR3 DNA sequence: TGTGCCAGCAGCTTAGGACAGGCACATGGCTACACCTTC. Translation: CASSLGQAHGYTF.